The 9 T cell receptor beta chains presented below share a single source sample, sequenced in a study of T cells in Graves' hyperthyroidism and ophthalmopathy. The source material, RNA transcripts, was used to amplify TCR beta CDR3 regions. HTBI primers drove first-round RT-PCR of the TCR CDR3. One entry per CDR3 protein, called by TCRdb with MiXCR from the multiplex PCR reads. The repertoire holds about 590,000 distinct CDR3 sequences, with 15% to 19% as singletons. The sample comprised blood. These receptors originate from a woman under 40 with Graves' hyperthyroidism.

This clonotype was seen repeatedly, ten times or more. The rearrangement uses TRBV7-2 and TRBJ2-5, with 8 bases identical to TRBD2. Per the germline V gene, CDR1 is SGHTA and CDR2 is FQGNSA. V dropped 5 bases and J dropped 4; count of bases not matched to a gene: 9. There are 15 residues in the CDR3. CDR3 sequence: CASSTGGVVVETQYF. The CDR3 nucleotides are TGTGCCAGCAGCACGGGGGGGGTGGTGGTAGAGACCCAGTACTTC.

In this sample, this clonotype turned up many times. The rearrangement joins TRBV18 to TRBJ1-2; D not certain. Germline CDR1 KGHSH, CDR2 LQKENI. The germline V and J ends were trimmed by 0 bases and 4 bases, with 12 bases remaining between them. The CDR3 runs 15 residues. CDR3 sequence (DNA): TGTGCCAGCTCACCACCGGCGGAACGGAGCTATGGCTACACCTTC. This sequence encodes CASSPPAERSYGYTF.

This clonotype was seen a handful of times. The rearrangement joins TRBV7-3 to TRBJ2-2; D unclear. V was clipped by 2 bases and J by 4 bases, with 14 bases between them. This CDR3 is built from 16 residues. Germline V gene lookup returns CDR1 SGHTA and CDR2 FQGTGA. CDR3 loop: CASSLSSRQLTGELFF. DNA of the CDR3: TGTGCCAGCAGCTTATCGAGTCGCCAACTCACCGGGGAGCTGTTTTTT.

The J gene is TRBJ2-2, the V gene TRBV28; 12 nucleotides match TRBD2. The ends lost 6 bases at V and 1 base at J; junction bases unmatched: 12. The CDR3 is 19 residues long. Germline V CDR1 and CDR2: MDHEN, SYDVKM. Here the CDR3 reads CASRPYPGTSGRNTGELFF. The CDR3 region has the DNA TGTGCCAGCAGGCCCTATCCCGGGACTAGCGGGCGGAACACCGGGGAGCTGTTTTTT.

This clonotype appeared many times. J is TRBJ1-1 and V is TRBV6-6; 7 bases map to TRBD1. The V gene end was trimmed by 0 bases and the J gene end by 1 base; junction bases not matched to a gene: 2. Germline lookup yields CDR1 MNHNY and CDR2 SVGAGI (reference sequence). The CDR3 covers 15 residues. The DNA for the CDR3 is TGTGCCAGCAGTTACTCGACAGGGAGGAACACTGAAGCTTTCTTT. Translation gives CASSYSTGRNTEAFF.

In its sample, this clonotype was seen a few times. This rearrangement joins TRBV5-5 to TRBJ1-3; perhaps TRBD1 as D (6 bases). CDR3 length: 18 residues. V lost 4 bases to trimming and J lost 3 bases, with 23 bases between them. CDR1 and CDR2 from the germline V gene are SGHKS and YYEKEE (reference sequence). The CDR3 loop is CASSPTGDTSLGGNTIYF. CDR3 coding DNA: TGTGCCAGCAGCCCGACAGGAGATACGTCTCTGGGTGGAAACACCATATATTTT.

This clonotype was seen repeatedly, ten times or more. The chain employs TRBV6-2 or TRBV6-3 and TRBJ1-5, with no clear D. The V end lost 5 bases, the J end lost 0 bases, and 17 bases lay between the germline ends. CDR3 length: 17 amino acids. Germline V gives CDR1 MNHEY, CDR2 SVGEGT. CDR3 nucleotide sequence: TGTGCCAGCAGTCGCGGATCGGCGGGGATTAGCAATCAGCCCCAGCATTTT. Translating gives CASSRGSAGISNQPQHF.

This chain joins TRBV15 and TRBJ2-7; D is tentatively TRBD1 or TRBD2 (5 bases each). The CDR3 is 14 residues long. The germline V gene has CDR1 LNHNV and CDR2 YYDKDF (reference sequence). The V end was cut by 1 base, the J end by 2 bases, with 9 bases between. CDR3 nucleotides: TGTGCCACCAGCAGAGGGGGACCCCCCTACGAGCAGTACTTC. This translates into CATSRGGPPYEQYF.

This clonotype was counted between two and nine times. The chain joins TRBV7-3 to TRBJ2-1; TRBD2 aligns across 10 bases. From germline, CDR1 is SGHTA and CDR2 FQGTGA. There are 16 residues in the CDR3. After removal of 5 bases from V and 4 bases from J, the junction contained 8 bases not matched to a gene. Here the CDR3 reads CASSPRTSGAYNEQFF. The CDR3 nucleotides read TGTGCCAGCAGCCCCCGGACTAGCGGCGCTTACAATGAGCAGTTCTTC.